The 2 T cell receptor beta chains given below trace back to one sample, sequenced in a study of blood T cells in healthy people across ages. A sample-barcoded 5' primer and a J-beta primer mix were used in a second PCR of roughly 6 to 11 cycles. Via MiXCR, TCRdb re-called the 5' RACE reads, giving one row per CDR3 protein. Of more than 500,000 distinct CDR3 sequences listed, roughly a quarter are singletons. The sample also formed part of further work on T cells of mothers and their children.

Sequencing was performed on blood. The receptors come from a boy younger than 10 in good health.

This clonotype showed up many times. J is TRBJ2-5 and V is TRBV5-1, with 8 bases matching TRBD1. With 0 bases clipped from V and 5 bases from J, the junction kept 6 bases outside the gene matches. In germline, CDR1 is SGHRS, CDR2 YFSETQ. CDR3 length: 15 residues. DNA for the CDR3: TGCGCCAGCAGCTTGGGGGACAGGACATGGGAGACCCAGTACTTC. Translated, it gives CASSLGDRTWETQYF. Supplemented by reference TRBV5-1 and TRBJ2-5, the full variable domain reads KAGVTQTPRYLIKTRGQQVTLSCSPISGHRSVSWYQQTPGQGLQFLFEYFSETQRNKGNFPGRFSGRQFSNSRSEMNVSTLELGDSALYLCASSLGDRTWETQYFGPGTRLLVL.

The V call is TRBV7-2, the J call TRBJ2-1; 10 bases line up with TRBD1. The better agreement between TRBJ2-5 and the DNA end casts doubt on the J call. CDR1 SGHTA and CDR2 FQGNSA come from the germline V gene. The CDR3 has 12 amino acids. CDR3 bases: TGTGCCAGCGGTGACAGGGGGCGAACCCAGTACTTC. This gives the protein CASGDRGRTQYF.